The 9 T cell receptor beta chains presented below share a single source sample, sequenced in a study of T-cell memory formation after mild COVID-19. TCRdb called the 5' RACE reads again in MiXCR, with one record for every CDR3 protein. The table has around 250,000 distinct CDR3 sequences, 15% to 20% seen once. Sequenced material: PBMCs or a T cell subset sorted from them (not recorded which). The receptors originated from a young man who had mild COVID-19 (a few samples of this study predate the infection). Cell type and time point are not known.

This clonotype was observed a handful of times. The chain uses TRBV3-1 and TRBJ1-6; D is perhaps TRBD1 (6 bases). V was clipped by 6 bases and J by 5 bases, with 8 bases between them. Germline CDR1 and CDR2: LGHDT and YNNKEL (reference sequence). The CDR3 contains 13 residues. Here the CDR3 DNA reads TGTGCCAGCAGGCGACAGGATAATTCACCCCTCCACTTT. Amino acid sequence: CASRRQDNSPLHF.

This chain connects TRBV7-2 to TRBJ2-7; D may be TRBD1 or TRBD2 (5 bases each). V was pared by 3 bases and J by 1 base, with 7 bases between. There are 13 residues in the CDR3. Germline lookup yields CDR1 SGHTA and CDR2 FQGNSA. The CDR3 reads CASSFWGSYEQYV. The CDR3 bases are TGTGCCAGCAGCTTCTGGGGGTCCTACGAGCAGTACGTC.

This sequence joins TRBV5-1 and TRBJ1-1, with 10 bases aligning to TRBD1. V was clipped by 4 bases and J by 4 bases; unmatched bases: 10. The CDR3 extends over 16 amino acids. Germline V gene lookup returns CDR1 SGHRS and CDR2 YFSETQ. CDR3 sequence (DNA): TGCGCCAGCAGCACGTGGGACAGGGGTTCGGGCACTGAAGCTTTCTTT. Encoded protein: CASSTWDRGSGTEAFF.

This clonotype was observed a handful of times. The chain employs TRBV7-2 and TRBJ2-4; 7 bases fit TRBD1. After removal of 5 bases from V and 6 bases from J, the junction contained 7 bases not matched to a gene. From germline, CDR1 is SGHTA and CDR2 FQGNSA. The CDR3 covers 14 residues. The CDR3 sequence is CASSRGGASNIQYF. As DNA, the CDR3 is TGTGCCAGCAGCAGAGGGGGCGCGTCAAACATTCAGTACTTC.

The chain has TRBV7-9 and TRBJ2-1; D call uncertain. The CDR3 consists of 13 residues. Deletions cut 4 bases from V and 8 bases from J, with 12 bases between. CDR1 and CDR2 (germline): SEHNR, FQNEAQ (reference sequence). The CDR3 DNA follows: TGTGCCAGCAGCTCTAGTCCCCGAGATGAGCAGTTCTTC. Amino acid sequence: CASSSSPRDEQFF.

The gene calls are TRBV20-1 and TRBJ1-5; D uncertain. The CDR3 is 10 amino acids. Per germline, CDR1 DFQATT and CDR2 SNEGSKA (reference sequence). The ends were cut back, 5 bases at V and 9 bases at J, with 8 bases in the middle. CDR3 coding DNA: TGCAGTGCTCCTTACGGGCCCCAGCATTTT. It translates to CSAPYGPQHF.

This clonotype was seen many times. This chain links TRBV29-1 with TRBJ2-3; D may be TRBD1 (6 bases). The CDR3 length is 12 residues. In germline, CDR1 is SQVTM, CDR2 ANQGSEA. Trimming removed 4 bases at V and 5 bases at J, with 10 bases between. The DNA of the CDR3 is TGCAGCGTTGCAGGGGCCCGAGATACGCAGTATTTT. Its protein product is CSVAGARDTQYF.

In this sample, this clonotype turned up a few times. The chain links TRBV5-1 to TRBJ2-1, with D maybe TRBD2 (5 bases). The ends were cut back, 4 bases at V and 6 bases at J, with 8 bases in the middle. The germline CDR1 and CDR2 sequences are SGHRS and YFSETQ. This CDR3 comprises 12 residues. In DNA form, the CDR3 reads TGCGCCAGCAGCGCCAGCGGCAATGAGCAGTTCTTC. Translation: CASSASGNEQFF.

This clonotype came up many times. A read error may account for a junction end that differs from germline. The V gene is TRBV7-8, the J gene TRBJ2-7; D is ambiguous. CDR3 length: 13 amino acids. The germline V gene encodes CDR1 SGHVS and CDR2 FQNEAQ. CDR3 sequence: CASSPYTVVTLSF. The CDR3 nucleotides are TGTGCCAGCAGCCCATACACCGTCGTAACACTCAGTTTC.